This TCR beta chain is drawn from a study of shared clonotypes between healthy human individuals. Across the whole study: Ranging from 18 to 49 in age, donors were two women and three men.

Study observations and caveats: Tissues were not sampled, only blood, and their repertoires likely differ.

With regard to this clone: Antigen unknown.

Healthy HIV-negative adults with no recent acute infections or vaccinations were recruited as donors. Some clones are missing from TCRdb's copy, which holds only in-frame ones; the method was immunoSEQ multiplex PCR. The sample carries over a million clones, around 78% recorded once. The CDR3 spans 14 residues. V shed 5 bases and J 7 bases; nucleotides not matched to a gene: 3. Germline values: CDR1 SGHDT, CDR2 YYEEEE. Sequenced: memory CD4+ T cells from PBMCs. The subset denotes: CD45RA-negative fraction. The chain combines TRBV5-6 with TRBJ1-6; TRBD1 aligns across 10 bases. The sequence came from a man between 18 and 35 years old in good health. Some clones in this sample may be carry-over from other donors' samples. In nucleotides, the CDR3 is TGTGCCAGCAGTCCGGGACAGGGGAATTCACCCCTCCACTTT. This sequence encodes CASSPGQGNSPLHF. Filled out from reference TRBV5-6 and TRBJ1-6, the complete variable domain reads DAGVTQSPTHLIKTRGQQVTLRCSPKSGHDTVSWYQQALGQGPQFIFQYYEEEERQRGNFPDRFSGHQFPNYSSELNVNALLLGDSALYLCASSPGQGNSPLHFGNGTRLTVT.